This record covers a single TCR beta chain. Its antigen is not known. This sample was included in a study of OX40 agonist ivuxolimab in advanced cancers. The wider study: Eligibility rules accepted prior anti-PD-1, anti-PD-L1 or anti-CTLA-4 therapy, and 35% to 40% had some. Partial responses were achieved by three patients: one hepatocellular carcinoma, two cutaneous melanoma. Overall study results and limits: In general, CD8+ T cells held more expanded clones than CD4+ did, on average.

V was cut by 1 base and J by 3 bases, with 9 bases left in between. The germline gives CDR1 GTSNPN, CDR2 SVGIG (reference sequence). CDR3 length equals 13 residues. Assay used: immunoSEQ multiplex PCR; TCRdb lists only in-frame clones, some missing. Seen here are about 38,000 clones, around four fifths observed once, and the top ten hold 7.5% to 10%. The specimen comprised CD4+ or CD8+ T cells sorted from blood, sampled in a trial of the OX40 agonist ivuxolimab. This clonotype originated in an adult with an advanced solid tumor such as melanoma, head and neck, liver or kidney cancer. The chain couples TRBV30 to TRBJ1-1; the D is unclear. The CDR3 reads CAWSEAGHTEAFF. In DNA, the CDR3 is TGTGCCTGGAGTGAGGCCGGGCACACTGAAGCTTTCTTT.